The 28 T cell receptor beta chains given below trace back to one sample, sequenced in a study of blood T cell repertoires in COVID-19. Using immunoSEQ multiplex PCR, the repertoire was profiled, and TCRdb retains in-frame clones only, with some absent. In the table there are 120,000 to 150,000 clones, about 87% of which are singletons. Sequencing was carried out using peripheral blood. These receptors came from a man in his forties or fifties who had recovered from COVID-19.

The V call is TRBV13, the J call TRBJ1-2; 9 nucleotides match TRBD1. V dropped 5 bases and J dropped 3; count of bases not matched to a gene: 4. This CDR3 comprises 14 residues. Germline V gene lookup returns CDR1 PRHDT and CDR2 FYEKMQ (reference sequence). CDR3 sequence reads: CASSLRDRDYGYTF. The CDR3 DNA sequence: TGTGCCAGCAGCCTCCGGGACAGGGACTATGGCTACACCTTC.

The chain carries TRBV5-1 and TRBJ1-1; 7 positions match TRBD1. The ends lost 4 bases at V and 6 bases at J; junction bases unmatched: 9. Germline V CDR1 and CDR2: SGHRS, YFSETQ. This CDR3 spans 14 amino acids. The CDR3 loop reads CASSPRQGDSEAFF. As DNA, the CDR3 is TGCGCCAGCAGCCCCCGGCAGGGGGACTCTGAAGCTTTCTTT.

This rearrangement joins TRBV30 to TRBJ2-2; unclear D gene. Between the trimmed V and J ends, which lost 3 bases and 4 bases, there was a span of 6 bases. The CDR3 spans 12 residues. Germline V gene sequence: CDR1 GTSNPN, CDR2 SVGIG (reference sequence). Here the CDR3 DNA reads TGTGCCTGGAGCCCGGGCACCGGGGAGCTGTTTTTT. Protein product: CAWSPGTGELFF.

This chain connects TRBV5-1 to TRBJ1-1, with D perhaps TRBD1 (6 bases). V lost 4 bases to trimming and J lost 1 base, with 17 bases between them. This CDR3 has 16 amino acids. CDR1 and CDR2 from the germline V gene are SGHRS and YFSETQ. CDR3: CASSQDGQWGNTEAFF. In DNA, the CDR3 is TGCGCCAGCAGCCAAGATGGACAGTGGGGGAACACTGAAGCTTTCTTT.

The gene calls are TRBV2 and TRBJ1-2; 8 nucleotides agree with TRBD1. The CDR3 loop spans 14 amino acids. The trim removed 5 bases at V and 0 bases at J, leaving 2 bases unmatched. CDR1 SNHLY and CDR2 FYNNEI come from the germline V gene. The CDR3 sequence is CASSRQGTNYGYTF. The CDR3 DNA is TGTGCCAGCAGTCGACAGGGGACTAACTATGGCTACACCTTC.

This chain uses TRBV18 with TRBJ2-3, with 7 nucleotides matching TRBD1. Losses at the gene ends were 2 bases for V and 4 bases for J; bases not matched to a gene: 3. Looked up from germline, CDR1 is KGHSH and CDR2 is LQKENI. The CDR3 loop spans 14 amino acids. The CDR3 spells CASSPGQGADTQYF. The CDR3 DNA reads TGTGCCAGCTCACCAGGCCAGGGGGCAGATACGCAGTATTTT. The complete variable domain, with remaining parts taken from reference TRBV18 and TRBJ2-3, reads NAGVMQNPRHLVRRRGQEARLRCSPMKGHSHVYWYRQLPEEGLKFMVYLQKENIIDESGMPKERFSAEFPKEGPSILRIQQVVRGDSAAYFCASSPGQGADTQYFGPGTRLTVL.

The J gene is TRBJ2-5, the V gene TRBV19, with no clear D. This CDR3 contains 11 residues. The germline gives CDR1 LNHDA, CDR2 SQIVND (reference sequence). Trimming took 6 bases from V and 5 from J, leaving 7 bases between them. CDR3 amino acids: CASRFQETQYF. CDR3 bases: TGTGCCAGTAGATTTCAGGAGACCCAGTACTTC. Complete variable domain (other parts from reference TRBV19 and TRBJ2-5): DGGITQSPKYLFRKEGQNVTLSCEQNLNHDAMYWYRQDPGQGLRLIYYSQIVNDFQKGDIAEGYSVSREKKESFPLTVTSAQKNPTAFYLCASRFQETQYFGPGTRLLVL.

This chain links TRBV4-3 with TRBJ1-2, with TRBD1 matching over 12 bases. V shed 1 base, J shed 8 bases, and the junction held 8 bases outside the gene matches. The CDR3 consists of 16 residues. Germline CDR1 reads LGHNA; CDR2 reads YSLEER. Written as DNA, the CDR3 is TGCGCCAGCAGCCAAGCCCCGGGACAGGGGGCGCGAGGCTACACCTTC. Protein product: CASSQAPGQGARGYTF.

J is TRBJ1-4 and V is TRBV5-6; 9 positions agree with TRBD1. Germline V gene data show CDR1 as SGHDT and CDR2 as YYEEEE. V was pared by 4 bases and J by 2 bases, with 6 bases of the junction left unmatched. The CDR3 is 16 amino acids. CDR3 sequence reads: CASSIGTGTTNEKLFF. The CDR3 region has the DNA TGTGCCAGCAGCATAGGGACAGGGACTACTAATGAAAAACTGTTTTTT. The whole variable domain, remainder taken from reference TRBV5-6 and TRBJ1-4, is DAGVTQSPTHLIKTRGQQVTLRCSPKSGHDTVSWYQQALGQGPQFIFQYYEEEERQRGNFPDRFSGHQFPNYSSELNVNALLLGDSALYLCASSIGTGTTNEKLFFGSGTQLSVL.

This clone was detected once. This chain connects TRBV7-6 to TRBJ2-1, with D possibly being TRBD2 (5 bases). Germline V CDR1 and CDR2: SGHVS, FNYEAQ. The ends were cut back, 4 bases at V and 0 bases at J, with 10 bases in the middle. This CDR3 contains 15 residues. In nucleotides, the CDR3 is TGTGCCAGCAGCTCCACTAGGGACTCCTACAATGAGCAGTTCTTC. Translating gives CASSSTRDSYNEQFF.

The V call is TRBV6-5, the J call TRBJ2-1, with 7 bases identical to TRBD1. There are 14 residues in the CDR3. V was clipped by 7 bases and J by 10 bases; unmatched bases: 13. CDR1 and CDR2 (germline): MNHEY, SVGAGI. CDR3 sequence (DNA): TGTGCCAGCACTGCGAGGGGGCGTTTTTCGGAGCAGTTCTTC. This codes for CASTARGRFSEQFF.

The DNA for the CDR3 is TGCAGCGTTGAGACAGGGACCGGCAATCAGCCCCAGCATTTT. This translates into CSVETGTGNQPQHF. The rearrangement uses TRBV29-1 and TRBJ1-5; 7 nucleotides align to TRBD1. The CDR3 loop spans 14 amino acids. CDR1 and CDR2 (germline): SQVTM, ANQGSEA. J lost 2 bases, V lost 3 bases, and 4 bases had no gene match.

The chain combines TRBV9 with TRBJ2-3; 9 nucleotides align to TRBD2. V lost 7 bases and J lost 1; bases outside the gene matches: 7. Germline V gene lookup returns CDR1 SGDLS and CDR2 YYNGEE. The CDR3 contains 15 residues. CDR3 nucleotide sequence: TGTGCCAGCGATAAAGCTAGCGGGGGCACAGATACGCAGTATTTT. Amino acid sequence: CASDKASGGTDTQYF.

The chain combines TRBV5-4 with TRBJ2-3; TRBD2 matches 12 bases. The junction had 0 bases not matched to a gene; V was cut back by 0 bases and J by 4 bases. The V gene's germline CDR1 is SGHNT and CDR2 YYREEE (reference sequence). The CDR3 has 15 amino acids. CDR3 sequence reads: CASSLASGGADTQYF. In nucleotides, the CDR3 is TGTGCCAGCAGCTTGGCTAGCGGGGGGGCAGATACGCAGTATTTT.

The gene calls are TRBV19 and TRBJ1-2, with D possibly TRBD1 on 5 matching bases. Germline V gene lookup returns CDR1 LNHDA and CDR2 SQIVND (reference sequence). V dropped 9 bases and J dropped 6 bases, with 14 bases sitting between them. CDR3 length: 12 amino acids. The CDR3 DNA reads TGTGCCAGCGCCAGGGTAAGGGATGGCTACACCTTC. Protein product: CASARVRDGYTF.

This chain uses TRBV6-6 with TRBJ1-2; the D is unclear. V gave up 5 bases and J gave up 4 bases, with 14 bases separating them. The length of the CDR3 is 14 residues. Germline V CDR1 and CDR2: MNHNY, SVGAGI (reference sequence). In DNA, the CDR3 is TGTGCCAGCAGTACCTTGGACGGGGTCTATGGCTACACCTTC. Translating gives CASSTLDGVYGYTF.

The chain uses TRBV7-9 and TRBJ2-5, with D maybe TRBD2 (5 bases). The CDR3 sequence is 13 residues long. Trimming took off 9 bases at V and 7 bases at J, with 18 bases between the two ends. Per the germline V gene, CDR1 is SEHNR and CDR2 is FQNEAQ (reference sequence). This CDR3 reads CASSPDRERTQYF. CDR3 DNA: TGTGCCAGTAGCCCGGATAGGGAGCGGACCCAGTACTTC.

The CDR3 nucleotides read TGTGCCAGCAGTGATTACAGGGGAATGGACACTGAAGCTTTCTTT. Translated, it gives CASSDYRGMDTEAFF. V and J are TRBV6-1 and TRBJ1-1; 7 positions agree with TRBD1. Looked up from germline, CDR1 is MNHNS and CDR2 is SASEGT. J lost 3 bases, V lost 3 bases, and 7 bases had no gene match. This CDR3 region has 15 residues.

V usage is TRBV11-2 and J usage is TRBJ2-2, with 12 bases that match TRBD2. V lost 3 bases to trimming and J lost 2 bases; unmatched junction nucleotides: 7. CDR1 SGHAT and CDR2 FQNNGV come from the germline V gene. This CDR3 has 18 amino acids. The CDR3 here is CASSFGLAGGINTGELFF. CDR3 in DNA: TGTGCCAGCAGCTTTGGGCTAGCGGGGGGGATTAACACCGGGGAGCTGTTTTTT. Full variable domain (remainder filled in from reference TRBV11-2 and TRBJ2-2): EAGVAQSPRYKIIEKRQSVAFWCNPISGHATLYWYQQILGQGPKLLIQFQNNGVVDDSQLPKDRFSAERLKGVDSTLKIQPAKLEDSAVYLCASSFGLAGGINTGELFFGEGSRLTVL.

The CDR3 sequence is CASSNHGGSNQPQHF. The CDR3 DNA reads as TGTGCCAGCAGTAACCACGGGGGTAGCAATCAGCCCCAGCATTTT. This chain uses TRBV6-5 with TRBJ1-5, with D possibly being TRBD1 (5 bases). Germline V gene data show CDR1 as MNHEY and CDR2 as SVGAGI. Trimming pared 5 bases from V and 0 bases from J, leaving 11 bases between. There are 15 residues in the CDR3.

The V call is TRBV5-4, the J call TRBJ1-4; 8 bases are a match to TRBD1. The length of the CDR3 is 15 residues. Trimming took 0 bases from V and 10 from J; bases not matched to a gene: 8. Germline V gene sequence: CDR1 SGHNT, CDR2 YYREEE (reference sequence). CDR3 sequence (DNA): TGTGCCAGCAGCTTGGCCGGTCAGGGGGCCGGAAAACTGTTTTTT. Its translation: CASSLAGQGAGKLFF.

The V and J genes are TRBV7-3 and TRBJ2-2, with D maybe TRBD2 (5 bases). The germline V gene has CDR1 SGHTA and CDR2 FQGTGA. The germline V and J ends were trimmed by 5 bases and 1 base, with 11 bases remaining between them. CDR3 length equals 15 residues. The CDR3 reads CASSPERQNTGELFF. DNA for the CDR3: TGTGCCAGCAGCCCCGAGCGGCAGAACACCGGGGAGCTGTTTTTT.

This sequence joins TRBV5-1 and TRBJ2-1; 9 bases match TRBD1. The junction had 4 bases not matched to a gene; V was cut back by 3 bases and J by 6 bases. Germline values: CDR1 SGHRS, CDR2 YFSETQ. This CDR3 comprises 14 residues. In nucleotides, the CDR3 is TGCGCCAGCAGCTGGGGACAGGGAGTCAATGAGCAGTTCTTC. It translates to CASSWGQGVNEQFF.

This rearrangement joins TRBV14 to TRBJ2-3, with TRBD1 matching 7 bases. The CDR3 has 17 residues. Germline CDR1 and CDR2: SGHDN and FVKESK. V lost 4 bases and J lost 1; bases outside the gene matches: 11. The DNA for the CDR3 is TGTGCCAGCAGCCTTCCGAGACAGGGACCTGGCACAGATACGCAGTATTTT. It codes for CASSLPRQGPGTDTQYF.

Note on this clone: Its ends do not fully match the called genes, so a read error is possible. The chain uses TRBV11-3 and TRBJ2-5, with a tentative D call TRBD1 (6 bases). Germline CDR1 is SGHNT and CDR2 is YENEEA. The CDR3 has 15 residues. CDR3 amino acids: CASSLGQGTQATQYF. Here the CDR3 DNA reads TGTGCCAGCAGCTTAGGTCAGGGGACCCAAGCGACCCAGTACTTC.

This clone was detected a few times. CDR3 coding DNA: TGTGCCAGCAGCGCTAATACAGGGGATGGCTACACCTTC. Protein: CASSANTGDGYTF. The chain is built from TRBV9 and TRBJ1-2, with 7 bases matching TRBD1. Germline CDR1 is SGDLS and CDR2 is YYNGEE. Germline trimming cut 3 bases from V and 6 bases from J; bases unmatched to any gene: 5. This CDR3 has 13 amino acids. Based on the CDR3 plus reference TRBV9 and TRBJ1-2, the full variable domain is DSGVTQTPKHLITATGQRVTLRCSPRSGDLSVYWYQQSLDQGLQFLIQYYNGEERAKGNILERFSAQQFPDLHSELNLSSLELGDSALYFCASSANTGDGYTFGSGTRLTVV.

The V gene is TRBV12-3 or TRBV12-4, the J gene TRBJ1-1; a weak D match, TRBD1 (6 bases). Trimming stripped 5 bases from V and 5 bases from J, with 12 bases between. The CDR3 spans 13 residues. CDR3 DNA sequence: TGTGCCAGCAGTCGCGTGACAGGAACTGAAGCTTTCTTT. Translation: CASSRVTGTEAFF.

The V gene is TRBV11-2, the J gene TRBJ2-6; TRBD1 agrees at 12 bases. After removal of 5 bases from V and 3 bases from J, the junction contained 11 bases not matched to a gene. The CDR3 contains 19 residues. Germline loops: CDR1 SGHAT, CDR2 FQNNGV. The DNA of the CDR3 is TGTGCCAGCAGCCCCCGGGACAGGGGGCTCGTAAGTGGGGCCAACGTCCTGACTTTC. This gives the protein CASSPRDRGLVSGANVLTF.